One sample yielded the 19 T cell receptor beta chains listed below, sequenced in a study of cytomegalovirus exposure and HLA in healthy donors. The PCR employed 60 Vbeta primers together with 13 Jbeta primers. Repertoires were generated with immunoSEQ multiplex PCR, while TCRdb's copy carries only in-frame clones and drops some. Found here are 150,000 to 200,000 clones, 82% of them singletons; the top ten hold 0.08% to 0.1%. Sequencing was performed on PBMCs. These receptors were taken from a boy aged 2-9 years in good health and CMV-seronegative.

The genes are TRBV2 and TRBJ1-1; the D gene is possibly TRBD1 (5 bases). This CDR3 contains 15 residues. Germline lookup yields CDR1 SNHLY and CDR2 FYNNEI. V lost 5 bases, J lost 0 bases, and 13 bases lay in between. Here the CDR3 DNA reads TGTGCCAGCAGTTCCTGGGGACTGATGAACACTGAAGCTTTCTTT. This encodes CASSSWGLMNTEAFF.

The chain joins TRBV6-6 to TRBJ2-2; D is undetermined. The CDR3 length is 12 residues. Germline CDR1 reads MNHNY; CDR2 reads SVGAGI (reference sequence). Between the trimmed V and J ends, which lost 10 bases and 1 base, there was a span of 7 bases. This CDR3 is CATQENTGELFF. In nucleotides, the CDR3 is TGTGCCACCCAGGAGAACACCGGGGAGCTGTTTTTT.

This clone occurred a few times. A junction end diverges from the germline sequence, so it may reflect a read error. This chain links TRBV7-7 with TRBJ2-5, with D perhaps matching TRBD2 (5 bases). Germline V gene lookup returns CDR1 SSHAT and CDR2 FNYEAQ (reference sequence). The CDR3 sequence is 13 residues long. CDR3 in DNA: TGTGCTAGCAGCCCTCGGGGTACGTGGACCCAGTACTTC. Its translation is CASSPRGTWTQYF. Full variable domain (outside the CDR3, taken from reference TRBV7-7 and TRBJ2-5): GAGVSQSPRYKVTKRGQDVTLRCDPISSHATLYWYQQALGQGPEFLTYFNYEAQPDKSGLPSDRFSAERPEGSISTLTIQRTEQRDSAMYRCASSPRGTWTQYFGPGTRLLVL.

V is TRBV18 and J is TRBJ2-5, with TRBD2 matching 9 bases. The length of the CDR3 is 15 residues. The trim removed 0 bases at V and 5 bases at J, leaving 4 bases unmatched. The germline V gene has CDR1 KGHSH and CDR2 LQKENI. For the CDR3, the DNA is TGTGCCAGCTCACCACCGGGACTAGCTGGGGAGACCCAGTACTTC. It specifies CASSPPGLAGETQYF.

In its sample, this clone was seen once. The chain has TRBV19 and TRBJ1-5; D possibly corresponds to TRBD1 (5 bases). The length of the CDR3 is 16 residues. Per germline, CDR1 LNHDA and CDR2 SQIVND (reference sequence). Deletions cut 5 bases from V and 4 bases from J, with 18 bases between. The CDR3 DNA follows: TGTGCCAGTAGTGGGGCTGCGGGGGGGGTGAATCAGCCCCAGCATTTT. Its protein product is CASSGAAGGVNQPQHF.

The gene calls are TRBV13 and TRBJ2-1, with TRBD2 matching over 7 bases. CDR3 length: 15 residues. The V segment lost 3 bases and the J segment 8 bases; nucleotides outside the gene matches: 10. The germline V gene encodes CDR1 PRHDT and CDR2 FYEKMQ (reference sequence). This chain's CDR3 is CASSFWTRKVDEQFF. CDR3 nucleotides: TGTGCCAGCAGCTTCTGGACTAGGAAGGTGGATGAGCAGTTCTTC.

The chain couples TRBV6-1 to TRBJ1-5, with a tentative D call TRBD1 (5 bases). Trimming shortened V by 8 bases and J by 2 bases, and 13 bases separated the two germline ends. Germline V gene sequence: CDR1 MNHNS, CDR2 SASEGT. This CDR3 comprises 14 residues. The CDR3 reads CASLGALGNQPQHF. DNA for the CDR3: TGTGCCAGCTTAGGGGCGTTGGGCAATCAGCCCCAGCATTTT.

The V and J genes are TRBV7-2 and TRBJ2-5; TRBD2 is a possible D gene (5 bases). Trimming pared 1 base from V and 1 base from J, leaving 7 bases between. The CDR3 has 14 residues. Germline CDR1 SGHTA, CDR2 FQGNSA. CDR3 sequence: CASSLGLAQETQYF. The CDR3 DNA follows: TGTGCCAGCAGCTTAGGCCTAGCCCAAGAGACCCAGTACTTC.

The chain employs TRBV27 and TRBJ2-3; 11 nucleotides agree with TRBD2. CDR3 size: 18 residues. V was pared by 1 base and J by 0 bases, with 6 bases of the junction left unmatched. CDR1 and CDR2 from the germline V gene are MNHEY and SMNVEV (reference sequence). As DNA, the CDR3 is TGTGCCAGCAGTTTATGGTCTAGCGGGGGGTCTAGCACAGATACGCAGTATTTT. Its protein is CASSLWSSGGSSTDTQYF.

This clone appeared once. The J gene is TRBJ2-5, the V gene TRBV27; TRBD1 agrees at 8 bases. The germline gives CDR1 MNHEY, CDR2 SMNVEV (reference sequence). This CDR3 is 14 amino acids long. The V segment lost 5 bases and the J segment 5 bases; nucleotides outside the gene matches: 7. This CDR3 is CASSPRTGWETQYF. The CDR3 region has the DNA TGTGCCAGCAGTCCACGGACAGGGTGGGAGACCCAGTACTTC.

This clone was picked up a small number of times. The CDR3 DNA is TGCGCCAGCAGCCCGGGAAACACAGATACGCAGTATTTT. As protein: CASSPGNTDTQYF. The chain carries TRBV5-1 and TRBJ2-3, with a tentative D call TRBD2 (5 bases). The CDR3 runs to 13 residues. V lost 4 bases, J lost 2 bases, and 8 bases lay in between. The germline CDR1 and CDR2 sequences are SGHRS and YFSETQ.

The chain recombines TRBV4-2 with TRBJ2-7; 8 positions match TRBD1. This CDR3 contains 16 residues. Trimming removed 3 bases from V and 4 bases from J; junction bases left unmatched: 11. Germline CDR1 LGHNA, CDR2 YNFKEQ. The CDR3 sequence: CASSQVKTGAPYEQYF. CDR3 DNA: TGTGCCAGCAGCCAGGTCAAGACAGGGGCCCCTTACGAGCAGTACTTC.

This clone was recorded only once. The chain couples TRBV7-2 to TRBJ1-6, with 8 nucleotides matching TRBD1. The CDR3 spans 14 residues. Germline CDR1 and CDR2: SGHTA and FQGNSA. After removal of 5 bases from V and 9 bases from J, the junction contained 6 bases not matched to a gene. Written as DNA, the CDR3 is TGTGCCAGCAGCCCCGACAGGGGAATTTCACCCCTCCACTTT. As protein: CASSPDRGISPLHF.

Concerning this clone itself: The same CDR3 can be traced to other DNA sequences in this sample. The V gene is TRBV29-1, the J gene TRBJ2-7; D uncertain. The length of the CDR3 is 12 residues. Looked up from germline, CDR1 is SQVTM and CDR2 is ANQGSEA. V shed 4 bases and J shed 2 bases, with 9 bases lying between them. The CDR3 protein is CSVGQAPYEQYF. CDR3 bases: TGCAGCGTTGGTCAGGCCCCCTACGAGCAGTACTTC.

The rearrangement joins TRBV9 to TRBJ2-7; D is perhaps TRBD2 (6 bases). Trimming pared 4 bases from V and 2 bases from J, leaving 16 bases between. The CDR3 is 15 amino acids. Germline loops: CDR1 SGDLS, CDR2 YYNGEE. The CDR3 DNA sequence: TGTGCCAGCAGCCTCGAGGGGTCGGGGGCCTACGAGCAGTACTTC. Protein: CASSLEGSGAYEQYF.

The chain recombines TRBV7-9 with TRBJ2-3, with 8 bases fitting TRBD1. Germline trimming cut 3 bases from V and 2 bases from J; bases unmatched to any gene: 4. This CDR3 comprises 15 residues. The germline CDR1 and CDR2 sequences are SEHNR and FQNEAQ (reference sequence). The CDR3 loop reads CASSLSGGITDTQYF. CDR3 DNA sequence: TGTGCCAGCAGCTTGTCAGGGGGCATCACAGATACGCAGTATTTT.

The chain uses TRBV1 and TRBJ1-1; the listed D gene, TRBD1, was not tested against the DNA. TRBV1 is a pseudogene locus. The CDR3 is 13 residues long. CDR3 sequence (DNA): TGCACCAGCAGCCACAAACAATTCGCTGAAGCTTTCTTT. It translates to CTSSHKQFAEAFF.

The gene calls are TRBV5-6 and TRBJ2-1; D might be TRBD1 (7 bases). The ends were cut back, 1 base at V and 0 bases at J, with 14 bases in the middle. The germline gives CDR1 SGHDT, CDR2 YYEEEE. The CDR3 has 17 amino acids. Here the CDR3 reads CASSLHQGGGSYNEQFF. The CDR3 DNA sequence: TGTGCCAGCAGCTTGCACCAGGGGGGAGGCTCCTACAATGAGCAGTTCTTC.

J is TRBJ1-1 and V is TRBV7-2; no firm D call. Per germline, CDR1 SGHTA and CDR2 FQGNSA. The CDR3 runs to 14 residues. Deletions cut 2 bases from V and 1 base from J, with 8 bases between. The CDR3 protein is CASSLQVGNTEAFF. Written as DNA, the CDR3 is TGTGCCAGCAGCTTACAGGTGGGGAACACTGAAGCTTTCTTT.